These 22 T cell receptor beta chains came from one sample sequenced in a study of regulatory T cells in long-lasting Graves disease. Combining iRepertoire HTBI primers with Arm-PCR of CDR3 regions, the authors built TCR beta libraries. TCRdb redid the calling of the multiplex PCR reads with MiXCR, one entry per CDR3 protein. The sample carries hundreds of thousands of distinct CDR3 sequences, 18% recorded once. Time point given: newly diagnosed GD, antithyroid drugs for less than 3 months. Construction of the TCR library relied on RNA isolated from PBMCs. The specimen was peripheral blood mononuclear cells (PBMCs), collected at new diagnosis, from a patient treated with antithyroid drugs. Receptors were obtained from a female donor with Graves disease.

Comment on this clonotype: A much larger clone is a single base away; this may be a read error. The rearrangement uses TRBV6-2 or TRBV6-3 and TRBJ2-6; tentative D call: TRBD1 (7 bases). Per germline, CDR1 MNHEY and CDR2 SVGEGT. The CDR3 is made up of 17 amino acids. The CDR3 loop is CASSYFRGAPGPNVLTF. The CDR3 region has the DNA TGTGCCAGCAGCTACTTCAGGGGGGCGCCTGGGCCCAACGTCCTGACTTTC.

A remark on this clonotype: The junction shows a germline mismatch at one end, possibly a read error. The chain joins TRBV20-1 to TRBJ2-7, with D possibly matching TRBD2 (6 bases). The CDR3 covers 12 residues. The germline gives CDR1 DFQATT, CDR2 SNEGSKA (reference sequence). This CDR3 is CSATPGGYEEYF. The CDR3 nucleotides read TGCAGTGCTACACCCGGGGGATACGAGGAGTACTTC.

There are many counts of this clonotype. V usage is TRBV2 and J usage is TRBJ1-1; unclear D gene. The CDR3 consists of 15 residues. Trimming shortened V by 5 bases and J by 1 base, and 14 bases separated the two germline ends. Germline CDR1 is SNHLY and CDR2 is FYNNEI. CDR3 loop: CASSTNGVPNTEAFF. Here the CDR3 DNA reads TGTGCCAGCAGTACAAACGGGGTACCGAACACTGAAGCTTTCTTT.

There are many counts of this clonotype. The chain recombines TRBV7-9 with TRBJ2-4; 7 bases align to TRBD1. CDR1 and CDR2 (germline): SEHNR, FQNEAQ (reference sequence). This CDR3 is built from 17 residues. V trimming: 5 bases; J trimming: 0 bases; junction bases outside the gene matches: 10. The CDR3 loop reads CASSRDRAGIAKNIQYF. The CDR3 DNA reads TGTGCCAGCAGCCGAGACAGGGCAGGAATAGCCAAAAACATTCAGTACTTC. Filled out from reference TRBV7-9 and TRBJ2-4, the complete variable domain reads DTGVSQNPRHKITKRGQNVTFRCDPISEHNRLYWYRQTLGQGPEFLTYFQNEAQLEKSRLLSDRFSAERPKGSFSTLEIQRTEQGDSAMYLCASSRDRAGIAKNIQYFGAGTRLSVL.

The chain is built from TRBV19 and TRBJ1-1; D ambiguous. From germline, CDR1 is LNHDA and CDR2 SQIVND (reference sequence). Trimming shortened V by 11 bases and J by 1 base, and 17 bases separated the two germline ends. The CDR3 runs 14 residues. CDR3 protein: CAWSPGPRNTEAFF. As DNA, the CDR3 is TGTGCCTGGAGTCCCGGACCGAGGAACACTGAAGCTTTCTTT.

This clonotype came up many times. The genes are TRBV9 and TRBJ2-7, with D maybe TRBD1 (5 bases). The germline gives CDR1 SGDLS, CDR2 YYNGEE. The CDR3 sequence is 15 residues long. The V and J ends lost 0 bases and 0 bases respectively, with 10 bases between them. The CDR3 bases are TGTGCCAGCAGCGTAGGTGGACACAGCTCCTACGAGCAGTACTTC. Protein: CASSVGGHSSYEQYF.

This clonotype showed up many times. This chain joins TRBV6-1 and TRBJ2-3; 7 bases fit TRBD2. J gave up 6 bases and V 4 bases, and 4 bases lay outside the gene matches. Germline V gene lookup returns CDR1 MNHNS and CDR2 SASEGT. The CDR3 covers 13 residues. In nucleotides, the CDR3 is TGTGCCAGCAGTGGACTAGCTGATGATACGCAGTATTTT. The encoded protein is CASSGLADDTQYF.

This clonotype was counted many times. CDR3 coding DNA: TGTGCCAGCAGCCAAGTCCCGAGGGGCTTCTACAATGAGCAGTTCTTC. Its protein product is CASSQVPRGFYNEQFF. The chain is built from TRBV3-1 and TRBJ2-1; either TRBD1 or TRBD2 may supply D (5 bases each). This CDR3 is 16 amino acids long. Germline V CDR1 and CDR2: LGHDT, YNNKEL (reference sequence). V was cut by 1 base and J by 3 bases, with 13 bases left in between.

As to this clonotype: With a much larger clone just one base away, this may be a read error. The rearrangement uses TRBV3-1 and TRBJ2-7, with a tentative D call TRBD2 (5 bases). The germline V gene has CDR1 LGHDT and CDR2 YNNKEL (reference sequence). This CDR3 has 15 residues. CDR3 nucleotides: TGTGCCAACAGCCACCCGGCGGGCTCATCCTACGAGCAGTACTTC. It translates to CANSHPAGSSYEQYF.

This chain connects TRBV27 to TRBJ1-1; 9 bases are shared with TRBD1. Germline V gene data show CDR1 as MNHEY and CDR2 as SMNVEV (reference sequence). V was clipped by 2 bases and J by 10 bases; unmatched bases: 11. CDR3 length: 15 amino acids. The CDR3 loop is CASSLNPTGGGGAFF. In DNA form, the CDR3 reads TGTGCCAGCAGTTTAAACCCAACAGGGGGCGGTGGAGCTTTCTTT.

This clonotype was observed at least ten times. This chain connects TRBV6-1 to TRBJ2-7; 10 positions match TRBD2. V was pared by 6 bases and J by 0 bases, with 5 bases of the junction left unmatched. There are 15 residues in the CDR3. Looked up from germline, CDR1 is MNHNS and CDR2 is SASEGT. The CDR3 sequence is CASRPGLATSYEQYF. CDR3 sequence (DNA): TGTGCCAGCAGGCCGGGACTAGCGACCTCCTACGAGCAGTACTTC.

This clonotype was recorded at least ten times. The chain joins TRBV11-3 to TRBJ2-3; the D gene could be TRBD1 or TRBD2 (7 bases each). Looked up from germline, CDR1 is SGHNT and CDR2 is YENEEA. Trimming pared 3 bases from V and 5 bases from J, leaving 12 bases between. CDR3 length: 14 amino acids. CDR3 coding DNA: TGTGCCAGCAGCTTCGACAGGGAGGGAGATACGCAGTATTTT. This encodes CASSFDREGDTQYF.

The genes are TRBV6-1 and TRBJ2-7; D perhaps matches TRBD2 (5 bases). This CDR3 has 14 amino acids. In germline, CDR1 is MNHNS, CDR2 SASEGT. The V gene lost 7 bases and the J gene lost 1 base, with 14 bases spanning the gap. The CDR3 region is CASTPRGLSYEQYF. DNA of the CDR3: TGTGCCAGCACCCCCCGCGGGTTATCCTACGAGCAGTACTTC.

In its sample, this clonotype was seen many times. The gene calls are TRBV30 and TRBJ2-1; 12 bases are shared with TRBD2. Germline CDR1 reads GTSNPN; CDR2 reads SVGIG (reference sequence). The CDR3 has 11 amino acids. J lost 12 bases, V lost 4 bases, and 1 base had no gene match. DNA of the CDR3: TGTGCCTGGAAACTAGCGGGAGGGCAGTTCTTC. It translates to CAWKLAGGQFF.

The chain has TRBV4-2 and TRBJ2-1; 8 nucleotides agree with TRBD2. CDR1 and CDR2 (germline): LGHNA, YNFKEQ. Trimming cost V 5 bases and J 12 bases; bases outside gene matches: 12. CDR3 size: 14 residues. In DNA form, the CDR3 reads TGTGCCAGCAGCGCGGGACTAGAGGCCAGTAGGCAGTTCTTC. Protein product: CASSAGLEASRQFF.

This clonotype appeared many times. The chain is built from TRBV20-1 and TRBJ1-4, with D perhaps TRBD1 (6 bases). The CDR3 is made up of 14 amino acids. V lost 0 bases to trimming and J lost 6 bases, with 11 bases between them. From germline, CDR1 is DFQATT and CDR2 SNEGSKA (reference sequence). CDR3 in amino acids: CSAREGGGHEKLFF. In DNA form, the CDR3 reads TGCAGTGCTAGAGAAGGAGGGGGACATGAAAAACTGTTTTTT.

The rearrangement uses TRBV7-6 and TRBJ2-1; D is ambiguous. Looked up from germline, CDR1 is SGHVS and CDR2 is FNYEAQ. Trimming removed 4 bases from V and 5 bases from J, with 6 bases in between. The CDR3 is 12 residues long. The CDR3 sequence: CASSYRDNEQFF. The CDR3 coding sequence is TGTGCCAGCAGCTACAGAGACAATGAGCAGTTCTTC.

In the case of this clonotype: This may arise from a read error, as a much more abundant clone is one base away. The rearrangement links TRBV11-1 to TRBJ1-5, with unresolved D. Trimming removed 5 bases at V and 4 bases at J, with 9 bases between. This CDR3 is 13 amino acids long. Germline V gene lookup returns CDR1 SGHAT and CDR2 FQDESV (reference sequence). The CDR3 DNA follows: TGTGCCAGCAGCCCGGACGGGAATCAGCCCCAGCATTTT. As protein: CASSPDGNQPQHF.

CDR3 region: CASSRDRQLISGNTIYF. The CDR3 bases are TGTGCCAGCAGCCGGGACAGACAACTAATCTCTGGAAACACCATATATTTT. This chain links TRBV2 with TRBJ1-3; 7 bases line up with TRBD1. The V gene's germline CDR1 is SNHLY and CDR2 FYNNEI. This CDR3 comprises 17 residues. The ends lost 6 bases at V and 0 bases at J; junction bases unmatched: 11.

This clonotype appeared many times. Here the CDR3 reads CASGIAGDYNEQFF. DNA for the CDR3: TGTGCCAGCGGGATAGCGGGGGACTACAATGAGCAGTTCTTC. The J gene is TRBJ2-1, the V gene TRBV28; TRBD2 matches at 9 bases. The junction had 5 bases not matched to a gene; V was cut back by 8 bases and J by 3 bases. The CDR3 spans 14 residues. CDR1 and CDR2 from the germline V gene are MDHEN and SYDVKM.

This clonotype was counted at least ten times. V usage is TRBV12-3 or TRBV12-4 and J usage is TRBJ2-1; 9 positions agree with TRBD2. The CDR3 has 14 residues. With V trimmed by 6 bases and J by 5 bases, 5 bases remained unmatched. The CDR3, as DNA: TGTGCCAGCAGAATTAGCGGGGGTAACAATGAGCAGTTCTTC. Protein product: CASRISGGNNEQFF.

The chain has TRBV12-3 or TRBV12-4 and TRBJ1-5; a possible D gene is TRBD1 (5 bases). There are 15 residues in the CDR3. V lost 5 bases and J 2 bases, leaving 13 bases between the germline ends. The CDR3 is CASSQGLGGNQPQHF. The CDR3 DNA is TGTGCCAGCAGTCAGGGTTTGGGTGGCAATCAGCCCCAGCATTTT.